The clone carrying this T cell receptor (beta chain) came up a few times. Its matching antigen is unknown. No progression to ophthalmopathy during 18 months of follow-up defined stable disease. This entry belongs to a study of T cells in Graves' hyperthyroidism and ophthalmopathy. In the study overall: Upon initial diagnosis and before any treatment, peripheral blood was collected. Study observations and caveats: Clonotypes that were expanded in thyroid above 0.001 mostly appeared in blood too.

This CDR3 is 19 amino acids long. The germline V and J ends were trimmed by 2 bases and 3 bases, with 20 bases remaining between them. CDR1 is MNHEY, CDR2 SMNVEV, per germline (reference sequence). RNA transcripts provided the source from which TCR beta CDR3 regions were amplified. In the first-round RT-PCR of the TCR CDR3, the HTBI primer set was used. Using its own MiXCR run on the multiplex PCR reads, TCRdb lists one record per CDR3 protein. The repertoire holds about 400,000 distinct CDR3 sequences, with 15% to 18% as singletons. V and J are TRBV27 and TRBJ2-6, with a tentative D call TRBD2 (6 bases). The sample was blood. The receptor was isolated from a woman aged 18-29 years with Graves' hyperthyroidism. The CDR3, as DNA: TGTGCCAGCAGTTTAATCCAGACACAGGTAGCGGATGGGGCCAACGTCCTGACTTTC. Residues: CASSLIQTQVADGANVLTF.